These T cell receptor beta chains were read from a single sample in a study of type 1 regulatory T cells. TCRdb re-analysed the reads in MiXCR, keeping a single row per CDR3 protein. This table holds under 20,000 distinct CDR3 sequences, around 9.6% found once. The sequenced sample consisted of CD4+ T cells, either the whole sample or a sorted fraction (not recorded which). These receptors were taken from a human donor in good health. Both conserved end residues are part of each CDR3. The D gene is left open where the match is weak. Expanded clones are given a class, and other clones once, few, many or no size at all.

. | . | TRBJ1-1 | TRBV30 | TGTGCCTGGAGTGTAAGCGTGAACACTGAAGCTTTCTTT | CAWSVSVNTEAFF
TRBD2 | many | TRBJ2-1 | TRBV9 | TGTGCCAGCAGCGTAGAAGCGGGAGGGCCTTTTGAGCAGTTCTTC | CASSVEAGGPFEQFF
. | many | TRBJ1-1 | TRBV29-1 | TGCGGTCATGCTTGGGGGAAGAACACTGAAGCTTTCTTT | CGHAWGKNTEAFF
TRBD2 | many | TRBJ2-7 | TRBV20-1 | TGCAGTGCTAGAGAGAAGGCTAGCGGGAGGGTCGAGCAGTACTTC | CSAREKASGRVEQYF
TRBD1 | medium-sized | TRBJ2-2 | TRBV14 | TGTGCCAGCAGCCCTAGGGACAGGGGGACCGGGGAGCTGTTTTTT | CASSPRDRGTGELFF
. | . | TRBJ2-1 | TRBV7-9 | TGTGCCAGCAGCTTAGTCTTAGCTGGGGGTAACAATGAGCAGTTCTTC | CASSLVLAGGNNEQFF
. | many | TRBJ1-5 | TRBV6-1 | TGTGCCAGCAGTGAGGCAAGGGGCGGTCATCAGCCCCAGCATTTT | CASSEARGGHQPQHF
. | . | TRBJ2-7 | TRBV27 | TGTGCCAGCAGTTTGGGGACAAAGGTCTACGAGCAGTACTTC | CASSLGTKVYEQYF
. | . | TRBJ2-7 | TRBV10-3 | TGTGCCATCAAAGCCGGGCCTCGGGGCTACGAGCAGTACTTC | CAIKAGPRGYEQYF
. | many | TRBJ2-7 | TRBV6-1 | TGTGCCAGCACCCGGACTACCTCCTACGAGCAGTACTTC | CASTRTTSYEQYF
. | many | TRBJ2-7 | TRBV28 | TGTGCCAGCAGTTTATACCAGCTCTCCTACGAGCAGTACTTC | CASSLYQLSYEQYF
TRBD2 | many | TRBJ2-7 | TRBV27 | TGTGCCAGCAGTTTATGGGCGGGAGGCCGATTATACGAGCAGTACTTC | CASSLWAGGRLYEQYF
. | . | TRBJ2-3 | TRBV5-1 | TGCGCCAGCAGCCGAGGGGCAGATACGCAGTATTTT | CASSRGADTQYF
. | many | TRBJ1-5 | TRBV12-3/TRBV12-4 | TGTGCCAGCAGAAGTCAGGGCAATCAGCCCCAGCATTTT | CASRSQGNQPQHF
. | . | TRBJ1-1 | TRBV3-1 | TGTGCCAGCAGCACCCATCACAGCAAGGCTTTCTTT | CASSTHHSKAFF
. | many | TRBJ2-2 | TRBV24-1 | TGTGCCACCAGTGATTTGACTAGCTTCGGGACCGGGGAGCTGTTTTTT | CATSDLTSFGTGELFF
. | many | TRBJ1-5 | TRBV20-1 | TGCAGTGCCCCGTTAATCAGCGGACAGCCCCAGCATTTT | CSAPLISGQPQHF
TRBD1 | many | TRBJ2-1 | TRBV2 | TGTGCCAGCACCGGAGAGACAGGGTATCGCAATGAGCAGTTCTTC | CASTGETGYRNEQFF
TRBD1 | many | TRBJ2-2 | TRBV6-5 | TGTGCCAGCAGGAGGGACAGGGTGGCCACCGGGGAGCTGTTTTTT | CASRRDRVATGELFF
TRBD2 | few | TRBJ2-5 | TRBV4-2 | TGTGCCAGCAGCCAAGGGGGTAGCGGGAGAGGGGAGACCCAGTACTTC | CASSQGGSGRGETQYF
TRBD2 | many | TRBJ2-3 | TRBV20-1 | TGCAGTGCCCGAAGCGGGAGTGAAACAGATACGCAGTATTTT | CSARSGSETDTQYF
. | few | TRBJ1-2 | TRBV28 | TGTGCCAGCAGATTAGAAACTCCGCCGGGCCTACAATATGCCTTC | CASRLETPPGLQYAF
. | many | TRBJ1-1 | TRBV12-3/TRBV12-4 | TGTGCCAGCAGTTTCAATCAACGTCTGCGGGGCGGCACTGAAGCTTTCTTT | CASSFNQRLRGGTEAFF
TRBD2 | many | TRBJ2-2 | TRBV25-1 | TGTGCCAGCAGTGAATCGCTAGCGGGAGTCACCGGGGAGCTGTTTTTT | CASSESLAGVTGELFF
. | once | TRBJ2-7 | TRBV20-1 | TGCAGTGCCGCGGGGAACCAGTACGAGCAGTACTTC | CSAAGNQYEQYF
TRBD1 | . | TRBJ1-2 | TRBV5-1 | TGCGCCAGCAGCCCCCGGACAGGGGGTATATTGAGCGGCTACACCTTC | CASSPRTGGILSGYTF
. | many | TRBJ2-3 | TRBV18 | TGTGCCAGCTCACCATCCCCTAGCACAGATACGCAGTATTTT | CASSPSPSTDTQYF
. | many | TRBJ2-7 | TRBV10-3 | TGTGCCATCAGACCCCCCGGGAACTACGAGCAGTACTTC | CAIRPPGNYEQYF
. | many | TRBJ2-1 | TRBV28 | TGTGCCAGCAGTTTAGCTAGCATCTATGAGCAGTTCTTC | CASSLASIYEQFF
. | many | TRBJ2-2 | TRBV29-1 | TGCAGCGTAGCTAGGGGCACCGGGGAGCTGTTTTTT | CSVARGTGELFF
. | many | TRBJ1-1 | TRBV5-5 | TGTGCCAGCAGCTTGGGTATTGGGAACACTGAAGCTTTCTTT | CASSLGIGNTEAFF
TRBD2 | many | TRBJ2-3 | TRBV2 | TGTGCCAGCAGTCTAGCGGGAGTGGGGGGAGATACGCAGTATTTT | CASSLAGVGGDTQYF
TRBD1 | . | TRBJ2-1 | TRBV6-1 | TGTGCCAGCAGTGAGACAGGGGATTCCTACAATGAGCAGTTCTTC | CASSETGDSYNEQFF
. | many | TRBJ2-7 | TRBV12-3/TRBV12-4 | TGTGCCAGCAGCTCACAAAGCGGGCACGAGCAGTACTTC | CASSSQSGHEQYF
. | many | TRBJ2-5 | TRBV2 | TGTGCCAGCAGGGTCAGTGAAGAGACCCAGTACTTC | CASRVSEETQYF
TRBD2 | . | TRBJ2-3 | TRBV25-1 | TGTGCCAGCAGTGACCAGCGGGAGGGCGAAGATACACAGTATTTT | CASSDQREGEDTQYF
. | many | TRBJ2-2 | TRBV5-1 | TGCGCCAGCAGCTTGACAACAGCGAACACCGGGGAGCTGTTTTTT | CASSLTTANTGELFF
. | many | TRBJ2-5 | TRBV7-2 | TGTGCCAGCAGCTTAGGCGTCCAAGAGACCCAGTACTTC | CASSLGVQETQYF
. | many | TRBJ1-2 | TRBV7-8 | TGTGCCAGCAGCTTAGCGGGGGCTAACTATGGCTACACCTTC | CASSLAGANYGYTF
TRBD2 | few | TRBJ2-1 | TRBV7-3 | TGTGCCAGCAGCTTAAATCCACGGGAGGGGCAGTTCTTC | CASSLNPREGQFF
. | medium-sized | TRBJ2-2 | TRBV5-1 | TGCGCCAGCAGCTTAGCGGAATCCAGACACGGGGAGCTGTTTTTT | CASSLAESRHGELFF
. | medium-sized | TRBJ2-2 | TRBV6-5 | TGTGCCAGCAGTTACTATCCGGGCACCGGGGAGCTGTTTTTT | CASSYYPGTGELFF
. | many | TRBJ2-2 | TRBV15 | TGTGCCACCAAACCTCTACAGGGCACCGGGGAGCTGTTTTTT | CATKPLQGTGELFF
. | many | TRBJ2-7 | TRBV25-1 | TGTGCCAGCAGTGAAGGACAGAGGTTCTACGAGCAGTACTTC | CASSEGQRFYEQYF
TRBD1 | few | TRBJ2-5 | TRBV25-1 | TGTGCCAGCAGCGTTGGAGGGACAGGGAGGAGGGAGACCCAGTACTTC | CASSVGGTGRRETQYF
TRBD2 | many | TRBJ2-1 | TRBV27 | TGTGCCAGCAGTCTAGAACTAGCGGGAGGGTGGCACAATGAGCAGTTCTTC | CASSLELAGGWHNEQFF
TRBD1 | . | TRBJ2-2 | TRBV7-3 | TGTGCCAGCAGCCGGGGACAGGGGAGGGCCGGGGAGCTGTTTTTT | CASSRGQGRAGELFF
. | few | TRBJ2-1 | TRBV28 | TGTGCCAGCAGACCCCCACATCGGGCGAGAGAGCAGTTCTTC | CASRPPHRAREQFF
TRBD2 | . | TRBJ2-7 | TRBV29-1 | TGCAGCGTGGAGACTAGCGGGAGGCCCTACGGGCAGTACTTC | CSVETSGRPYGQYF
. | few | TRBJ2-7 | TRBV7-2 | TGTGCCAGCACCCTCAACCTGGGTAAGCGGGTAGGAGAGCAGTACTTC | CASTLNLGKRVGEQYF
. | few | TRBJ2-6 | TRBV7-9 | TGTGCCAGTTACTCTGGGGCCAACGTCCTGACTTTC | CASYSGANVLTF
TRBD1 | . | TRBJ1-5 | TRBV19 | TGTGCCAGTAGTCAGACAGGGGGAAGCAATCAGCCCCAGCATTTT | CASSQTGGSNQPQHF
. | many | TRBJ2-7 | TRBV5-1 | TGCGCCAGCAGCGATAATCCCCCCTCAGACTACGAGCAGTACTTC | CASSDNPPSDYEQYF
TRBD1 | . | TRBJ1-2 | TRBV7-2 | TGTGCCAGCAGCTTAGACGTAGGCTTGGCACAGGGGATGACCACTCGTGGCTACACCTTC | CASSLDVGLAQGMTTRGYTF
. | . | TRBJ2-1 | TRBV24-1 | TGTGCCACCAGTGACTGGAACTACTCCAACGATGAGCAGTTCTTC | CATSDWNYSNDEQFF
. | many | TRBJ1-1 | TRBV20-1 | TGCAGTGCTGGTCCCGACTTGAACACTGAAGCTTTCTTT | CSAGPDLNTEAFF